These T cell receptor beta chains were read from a single sample in a study of shared clonotypes between healthy human individuals. Libraries were prepared by immunoSEQ multiplex PCR; TCRdb keeps only in-frame clonotypes and omits some of them. The table has approximately 500,000 clones, 90% to 97% seen once; the top ten hold about 0.054%. Input material: naive CD4+ T cells sorted from blood. The receptors were gathered from a woman in her 30s in good health. The CDR3 runs from the conserved cysteine through the conserved F or W. D genes are given only for firm matches. The listing skips clone size in some rows; elsewhere it reads once, few, many or a size class.

D	V	J	size	length	CDR3	DNA
TRBD1	TRBV7-6	TRBJ2-7	-	14	CASSSRDRGGEQYF	TGTGCCAGCAGCTCCCGGGACAGGGGTGGCGAGCAGTACTTC
TRBD1	TRBV2	TRBJ2-5	-	14	CASSATGQLKTQYF	TGTGCCAGCAGTGCGACAGGGCAGCTAAAGACCCAGTACTTC
TRBD1	TRBV10-3	TRBJ1-2	-	14	CATGGTGESGGYTF	TGTGCCACCGGAGGGACAGGGGAAAGTGGTGGCTACACCTTC
TRBD1	TRBV7-9	TRBJ1-2	-	18	CASSQKITRDREDYGYTF	TGTGCCAGCAGCCAAAAAATAACTAGGGACAGAGAAGACTATGGCTACACCTTC
TRBD1	TRBV9	TRBJ1-3	-	14	CASSAGDSRNTIYF	TGTGCCAGCAGCGCGGGGGACAGCAGAAACACCATATATTTT
TRBD2	TRBV2	TRBJ2-7	-	14	CASKRDSGGYEQYF	TGTGCCAGCAAGAGGGACTCGGGGGGCTACGAGCAGTACTTC
-	TRBV28	TRBJ1-2	-	14	CASSSIPGNYGYTF	TGTGCCAGCAGTTCCATCCCAGGAAACTATGGCTACACCTTC
-	TRBV7-8	TRBJ1-5	-	14	CATAQGNSNQPQHF	TGTGCCACCGCGCAGGGAAATAGCAATCAGCCCCAGCATTTT
-	TRBV19	TRBJ2-3	-	14	CASSGRDSTNTQYF	TGTGCCAGTAGTGGCCGGGACTCCACCAATACGCAGTATTTT
-	TRBV15	TRBJ2-7	-	15	CATTKSTAEAYEQYF	TGTGCCACCACCAAAAGCACAGCAGAAGCCTACGAGCAGTACTTC
TRBD2	TRBV5-1	TRBJ2-3	-	20	CASRMKSGLQRGNSTDTQYF	TGCGCCAGCAGAATGAAGTCAGGGCTTCAGCGGGGCAATAGCACAGATACGCAGTATTTT
-	TRBV11-2	TRBJ2-7	-	15	CASTLGRGLSYEQYF	TGTGCCAGCACCCTGGGTCGGGGCCTCTCCTACGAGCAGTACTTC
TRBD1	TRBV15	TRBJ2-5	-	14	CATSRDRGRETQYF	TGTGCCACCAGCAGGGACAGGGGCCGAGAGACCCAGTACTTC
-	TRBV29-1	TRBJ1-2	-	15	CSVGGKALELSGYTF	TGCAGCGTCGGAGGAAAAGCCCTGGAATTGAGTGGCTACACCTTC
-	TRBV28	TRBJ2-1	-	13	CASSLEAGSGQFF	TGTGCCAGCAGTTTGGAAGCCGGGTCGGGGCAGTTCTTC
-	TRBV6-5	TRBJ1-1	once	14	CASRRVLGDTEAFF	TGTGCCAGCAGACGGGTTCTGGGAGACACTGAAGCTTTCTTT
TRBD2	TRBV28	TRBJ2-7	once	14	CASSPGTRTGEQYF	TGTGCCAGCAGCCCCGGGACTAGAACGGGCGAGCAGTACTTC
-	TRBV18	TRBJ1-6	-	16	CASSPQEGPRDSPLHF	TGTGCCAGCTCGCCGCAGGAGGGCCCTCGGGACTCACCCCTCCACTTT
-	TRBV4-1	TRBJ2-7	-	11	CASSQDIEQYF	TGCGCCAGCAGCCAAGATATCGAGCAGTACTTC
-	TRBV27	TRBJ1-2	-	13	CASSLAGSVGYTF	TGTGCCAGTAGTTTAGCAGGGTCGGTAGGCTACACCTTC
TRBD2	TRBV7-6	TRBJ2-7	-	17	CASSLGGLAGGSGEQYF	TGTGCCAGCAGCTTAGGAGGGCTAGCGGGAGGAAGTGGCGAGCAGTACTTC
-	TRBV28	TRBJ2-2	-	15	CASRAAWGVTGELFF	TGTGCCAGCAGAGCGGCGTGGGGGGTGACCGGGGAGCTGTTTTTT
-	TRBV7-3	TRBJ2-7	-	14	CASSQTGGSYEQYF	TGTGCCAGCAGCCAGACAGGTGGTTCCTACGAGCAGTACTTC
TRBD1	TRBV27	TRBJ1-4	-	14	CASSRTGGPEKLFF	TGTGCCAGCAGTAGGACAGGGGGCCCTGAAAAACTGTTTTTT
-	TRBV6-4	TRBJ1-2	once	15	CASSDSTRGRSGYTF	TGTGCCAGCAGTGACTCGACTCGGGGTCGGAGTGGCTACACCTTC
-	TRBV19	TRBJ1-5	-	15	CASSIGRNVGQPQHF	TGTGCCAGTAGTATTGGCCGGAACGTGGGTCAGCCCCAGCATTTT
-	TRBV19	TRBJ2-2	-	13	CASSIQVSGELFF	TGTGCCAGTAGTATACAGGTTTCGGGGGAGCTGTTTTTT
-	TRBV18	TRBJ2-7	-	14	CASSPVQGSYEQYF	TGTGCCAGCTCACCAGTCCAGGGTAGTTACGAGCAGTACTTC
TRBD2	TRBV11-2	TRBJ2-7	-	15	CASSMGLITSYEQYF	TGTGCCAGCAGCATGGGACTAATCACCTCCTACGAGCAGTACTTC